This record covers a single T cell receptor (beta chain). Its antigen is still unknown. These data are taken from a study of shared clonotypes between healthy human individuals. About the study: Contributing individuals were a couple of females and a few males aged 18 to 49.

Deletions cut 6 bases from V and 5 bases from J, with 13 bases between. This CDR3 contains 13 residues. Germline CDR1 reads LNHDA; CDR2 reads SQIVND (reference sequence). General observations from the study: An anticipated effect of sequencing depth on clonotype sharing among donors was recognized.

Every contributor of samples was a Caucasian grown-up residing in Nashville, Tennessee. A split of CD4+ cells into CD45RA+ naive and CD45RA-negative memory subsets was performed. Some clones are missing from TCRdb's copy, which holds only in-frame ones; the method was immunoSEQ multiplex PCR. The repertoire consists of around 1.5 million clones, with under 99% occurring once and the leading ten covering 0.45%. The sequence came from a man aged 30 to 39 in good health. V and J are TRBV19 and TRBJ1-1, with D uncertain. Source material: naive CD4+ T cells sorted from blood. Subset noted: CD45RA+ positively selected. CDR3 loop: CASSVLTGTEAFF. The CDR3 bases are TGTGCCAGTAGCGTTTTGACCGGGACTGAAGCTTTCTTT.